This T cell receptor beta chain was observed in a study of molecular identifiers for immune sequencing clone quantification. From germline, CDR1 is SGHAT and CDR2 FQNNGV. V shed 3 bases and J 0 bases; nucleotides not matched to a gene: 9. The CDR3 is 17 amino acids. This clonotype came up many times. What it binds is not known. Previously described methods and listed TCR primers were used for bulk TCR libraries. TCRdb reanalysed the PCR reads using MiXCR and keeps one entry per CDR3 protein. The sample carries 550,000 to 750,000 distinct CDR3 sequences, about 20% recorded once. General study findings and limits: Spiked Jurkat TCR RNA originating from one cell could reportedly be identified amid one million naive cells. Over 99% of CMV-specific effector molecules, but under 1% of naive ones, were in clones above 20 copies.

Sorting isolated naive CD8 T cells as CD8+CD4-CCR7+CD45RA+ events. Source material: naive CD8+ T cells from blood, with Jurkat cell RNA spiked in. Noted subset: FACS-sorted CD8+CD4-CCR7+CD45RA+ naive T cells. The chain recombines TRBV11-2 with TRBJ2-5; 8 nucleotides line up with TRBD1. This receptor was obtained from a human donor in good health. Some libraries in this study had Jurkat cell RNA spiked in. CDR3 amino acids: CASSFPRQGRYQETQYF. In DNA form, the CDR3 reads TGTGCCAGCAGCTTCCCTCGACAGGGGCGGTACCAAGAGACCCAGTACTTC. Based on the CDR3 plus reference TRBV11-2 and TRBJ2-5, the full variable domain is EAGVAQSPRYKIIEKRQSVAFWCNPISGHATLYWYQQILGQGPKLLIQFQNNGVVDDSQLPKDRFSAERLKGVDSTLKIQPAKLEDSAVYLCASSFPRQGRYQETQYFGPGTRLLVL.